The 26 T cell receptor beta chains below were found in one sample sequenced in a study of human CD8 memory T cell subsets. By UMI-labeled 5' RACE, the TCR beta libraries were made. After re-calling the 5' RACE reads, TCRdb lists one entry per CDR3 protein, DNA absent. Its clone listing holds about 7,000 distinct CDR3 sequences. Material for sequencing was CD8+ stem-like memory T cells (TSCM and TCM) sorted from PBMCs. Subset in this sample: stem-like memory CD8 T cells (TSTEM), CCR7+ PD-1- TIGIT-. These receptor sequences come from a human donor in good health.

This clonotype is deemed medium-sized by its frequency. The chain carries TRBV29-1 and TRBJ1-1; the D call from TCRdb, TRBD1, cannot be confirmed without DNA. Looked up from germline, CDR1 is SQVTM and CDR2 is ANQGSEA. This CDR3 is 12 amino acids long. The CDR3 spells CSGTGSNTEAFF. The full variable domain, its missing parts supplied by reference TRBV29-1 and TRBJ1-1, is SAVISQKPSRDICQRGTSLTIQCQVDSQVTMMFWYRQQPGQSLTLIATANQGSEATYESGFVIDKFPISRPNLTFSTLTVSNMSPEDSSIYLCSGTGSNTEAFFGQGTRLTVV.

V is TRBV13 and J is TRBJ2-5; TCRdb reports TRBD1, a call that lacks DNA to check it against. Germline V gene sequence: CDR1 PRHDT, CDR2 FYEKMQ (reference sequence). CDR3 length: 13 residues. The CDR3 here is CASSFQGLETQYF.

This clonotype registers medium-sized by frequency. The V call is TRBV7-9, the J call TRBJ2-1; the TCRdb call, TRBD1, lacks DNA for checking. Germline lookup yields CDR1 SEHNR and CDR2 FQNEAQ (reference sequence). The CDR3 totals 12 residues. CDR3 loop: CASSLKRDEQFF.

The genes are TRBV29-1 and TRBJ2-1; TCRdb picks TRBD2, but there is no DNA to check that call. CDR3 length: 14 residues. Germline V gives CDR1 SQVTM, CDR2 ANQGSEA. CDR3 sequence reads: CSVELAGGSNEQFF.

This clonotype is identified as medium-sized from frequency. The rearrangement uses TRBV28 and TRBJ2-7. The CDR3 is 12 amino acids. Per germline, CDR1 MDHEN and CDR2 SYDVKM. CDR3 in amino acids: CASSHGVNEQYF.

The rearrangement uses TRBV27 and TRBJ2-7; TCRdb calls TRBD1, which cannot be checked without DNA. Per germline, CDR1 MNHEY and CDR2 SMNVEV (reference sequence). The CDR3 totals 14 residues. The CDR3 loop is CASSISTGSYEQYF.

The J gene is TRBJ2-1, the V gene TRBV18; TCRdb's D call, TRBD2, is unchecked because there is no DNA. CDR1 is KGHSH and CDR2 is LQKENI in the germline V gene. The CDR3 is 17 amino acids. CDR3 sequence reads: CASSLGNPGTSGHEQFF.

The V gene is TRBV7-7, the J gene TRBJ2-5. Per germline, CDR1 SSHAT and CDR2 FNYEAQ (reference sequence). The CDR3 has 13 residues. CDR3 region: CASSFARSETQYF. The full variable domain, with the rest looked up from reference TRBV7-7 and TRBJ2-5, is GAGVSQSPRYKVTKRGQDVTLRCDPISSHATLYWYQQALGQGPEFLTYFNYEAQPDKSGLPSDRFSAERPEGSISTLTIQRTEQRDSAMYRCASSFARSETQYFGPGTRLLVL.

The rearrangement uses TRBV28 and TRBJ1-5; TCRdb designates TRBD1, a call that cannot be tested without DNA. The CDR3 runs 15 residues. The germline V gene encodes CDR1 MDHEN and CDR2 SYDVKM. CDR3 loop: CASRGEGWSNQPQHF. Combining the CDR3 with reference TRBV28 and TRBJ1-5 gives the whole variable domain DVKVTQSSRYLVKRTGEKVFLECVQDMDHENMFWYRQDPGLGLRLIYFSYDVKMKEKGDIPEGYSVSREKKERFSLILESASTNQTSMYLCASRGEGWSNQPQHFGDGTRLSIL.

The gene calls are TRBV12-3 or TRBV12-4 and TRBJ2-2; checking the TCRdb D call of TRBD1 is not possible without DNA. This CDR3 has 15 amino acids. The CDR3 sequence: CASSLGRERIGELFF.

V is TRBV12-3 or TRBV12-4 and J is TRBJ1-2; the TCRdb D gene call, TRBD1, has no DNA to confirm it. The CDR3 is 15 residues long. CDR3 sequence: CASSQGAGGAGGYTF.

This sequence joins TRBV7-9 and TRBJ2-4; with no DNA, the TCRdb D assignment of TRBD1 cannot be verified. The CDR3 runs to 16 residues. Germline V gene lookup returns CDR1 SEHNR and CDR2 FQNEAQ (reference sequence). The CDR3 region is CASSSTRGAGENIQYF.

The chain carries TRBV14 and TRBJ2-1; TCRdb outputs TRBD2, but without DNA this stays unchecked. Germline V gene sequence: CDR1 SGHDN, CDR2 FVKESK. This CDR3 is 13 amino acids long. CDR3 sequence: CASSLLPVAEQFF.

This chain connects TRBV7-9 to TRBJ1-1. Germline lookup yields CDR1 SEHNR and CDR2 FQNEAQ (reference sequence). The CDR3 is 12 amino acids. This CDR3 is CASNPGGGEAFF.

This sequence joins TRBV4-1 and TRBJ2-2. Germline V CDR1 and CDR2: MGHRA, YSYEKL. CDR3 length: 15 amino acids. CDR3 amino acids: CASSQTPPLTGELFF.

This clonotype is classed as medium-sized by frequency. The chain carries TRBV7-8 and TRBJ2-1; the D gene TCRdb calls, TRBD1, cannot be checked with no DNA. The CDR3 contains 15 residues. CDR1 is SGHVS, CDR2 FQNEAQ, per germline. The CDR3 sequence is CASSFPPTRGNEQFF.

The gene calls are TRBV7-9 and TRBJ2-7. CDR3 length: 15 amino acids. Germline-derived CDR1 and CDR2 are SEHNR and FQNEAQ (reference sequence). CDR3 loop: CASSLGWSDSYEQYF. Combining the CDR3 with reference TRBV7-9 and TRBJ2-7 gives the whole variable domain DTGVSQNPRHKITKRGQNVTFRCDPISEHNRLYWYRQTLGQGPEFLTYFQNEAQLEKSRLLSDRFSAERPKGSFSTLEIQRTEQGDSAMYLCASSLGWSDSYEQYFGPGTRLTVT.

The V gene is TRBV10-2, the J gene TRBJ2-1; the TCRdb D gene call, TRBD2, has no DNA to confirm it. The CDR3 contains 15 residues. From germline, CDR1 is WSHSY and CDR2 SAAADI. The CDR3 reads CASSVEGATYNEQFF.

The rearrangement joins TRBV4-2 to TRBJ1-2. The CDR3 spans 13 residues. Germline lookup yields CDR1 LGHNA and CDR2 YNFKEQ. Here the CDR3 reads CASSEQRNYGYTF.

The V call is TRBV27, the J call TRBJ1-5. The CDR3 spans 14 residues. The germline V gene encodes CDR1 MNHEY and CDR2 SMNVEV (reference sequence). The CDR3 loop reads CASSLYQAYQPQHF.

V usage is TRBV7-9 and J usage is TRBJ2-2. The CDR3 extends over 14 amino acids. Germline V gene data show CDR1 as SEHNR and CDR2 as FQNEAQ (reference sequence). CDR3 loop: CASSFDLNTGELFF.

The chain carries TRBV28 and TRBJ2-1; TCRdb indicates TRBD2, and absent DNA this call remains unverified. CDR3 size: 13 residues. Germline values: CDR1 MDHEN, CDR2 SYDVKM. The CDR3 sequence: CASRFDAGNEQFF. Drawing the rest from reference TRBV28 and TRBJ2-1, the complete variable domain is DVKVTQSSRYLVKRTGEKVFLECVQDMDHENMFWYRQDPGLGLRLIYFSYDVKMKEKGDIPEGYSVSREKKERFSLILESASTNQTSMYLCASRFDAGNEQFFGPGTRLTVL.

This chain uses TRBV2 with TRBJ2-1; TCRdb's D call of TRBD2 is untestable without DNA. This CDR3 comprises 16 residues. The germline CDR1 and CDR2 sequences are SNHLY and FYNNEI. The CDR3: CASRGTSGRNFNEQFF.

This clonotype is classed as medium-sized by frequency. This chain uses TRBV7-9 with TRBJ2-5; TCRdb's assignment of TRBD1 cannot be checked, as there is no DNA. Germline loops: CDR1 SEHNR, CDR2 FQNEAQ (reference sequence). This CDR3 contains 19 residues. The chain's CDR3 is CASSLAPRQDRGFEETQYF.

The chain has TRBV11-3 and TRBJ2-2. The CDR3 totals 12 residues. Looked up from germline, CDR1 is SGHNT and CDR2 is YENEEA. The CDR3 is CASSFGDGELFF.

The V and J genes are TRBV6-5 and TRBJ2-1; TCRdb gives TRBD2 as the D gene, but with no DNA this cannot be confirmed. Germline CDR1 and CDR2: MNHEY and SVGAGI. The CDR3 is 17 residues long. CDR3 protein: CASSYRLAGVSYNEQFF.